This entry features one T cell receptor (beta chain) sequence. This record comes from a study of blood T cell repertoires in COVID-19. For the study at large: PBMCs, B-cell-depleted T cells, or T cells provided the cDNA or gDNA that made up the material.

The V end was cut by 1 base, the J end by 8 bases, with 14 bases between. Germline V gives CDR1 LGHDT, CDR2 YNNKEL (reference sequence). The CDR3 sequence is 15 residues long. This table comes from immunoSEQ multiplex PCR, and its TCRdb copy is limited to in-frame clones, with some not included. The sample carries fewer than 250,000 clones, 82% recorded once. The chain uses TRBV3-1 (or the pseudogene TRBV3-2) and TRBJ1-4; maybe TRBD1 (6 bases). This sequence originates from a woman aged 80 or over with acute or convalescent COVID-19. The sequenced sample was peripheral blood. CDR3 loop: CASSQGTARYEKLFF. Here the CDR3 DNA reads TGTGCCAGCAGCCAAGGGACAGCCCGCTACGAAAAACTGTTTTTT.